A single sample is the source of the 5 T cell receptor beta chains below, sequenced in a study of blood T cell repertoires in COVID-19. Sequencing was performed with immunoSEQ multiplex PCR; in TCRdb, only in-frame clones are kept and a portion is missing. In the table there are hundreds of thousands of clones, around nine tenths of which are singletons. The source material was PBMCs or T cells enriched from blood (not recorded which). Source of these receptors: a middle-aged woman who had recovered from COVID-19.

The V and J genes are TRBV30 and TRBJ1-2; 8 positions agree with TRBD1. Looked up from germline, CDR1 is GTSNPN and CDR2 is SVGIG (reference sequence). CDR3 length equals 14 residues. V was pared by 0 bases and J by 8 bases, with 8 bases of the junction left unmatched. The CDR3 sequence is CAWSVLAGGAGYTF. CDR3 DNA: TGTGCCTGGAGTGTACTGGCAGGGGGCGCCGGCTACACCTTC.

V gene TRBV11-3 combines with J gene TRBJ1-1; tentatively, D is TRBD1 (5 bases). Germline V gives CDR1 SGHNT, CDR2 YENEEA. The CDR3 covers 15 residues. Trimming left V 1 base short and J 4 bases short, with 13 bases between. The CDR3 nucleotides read TGTGCCAGCAGCTTAGGAAGGGGCACGGGCACTGAAGCTTTCTTT. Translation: CASSLGRGTGTEAFF.

CDR3 in DNA: TGTGCCAGCAGCTCCGGTGCGTTGAACACTGAAGCTTTCTTT. It yields the protein CASSSGALNTEAFF. This chain connects TRBV7-8 to TRBJ1-1; the D is unclear. Deletions cut 4 bases from V and 0 bases from J, with 9 bases between. Germline V gene lookup returns CDR1 SGHVS and CDR2 FQNEAQ. CDR3 length equals 14 residues. The entire variable domain, with the rest obtained from reference TRBV7-8 and TRBJ1-1, is as follows: GAGVSQSPRYKVAKRGQDVALRCDPISGHVSLFWYQQALGQGPEFLTYFQNEAQLDKSGLPSDRFFAERPEGSVSTLKIQRTQQEDSAVYLCASSSGALNTEAFFGQGTRLTVV.

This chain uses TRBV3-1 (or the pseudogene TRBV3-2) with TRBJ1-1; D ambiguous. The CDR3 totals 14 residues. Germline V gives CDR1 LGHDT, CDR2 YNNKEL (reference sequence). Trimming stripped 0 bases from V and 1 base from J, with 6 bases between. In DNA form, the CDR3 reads TGTGCCAGCAGCCAAGAGATCAGGAACACTGAAGCTTTCTTT. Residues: CASSQEIRNTEAFF.

The CDR3: CASSLYRADTEAFF. The CDR3 region has the DNA TGTGCCAGCAGCTTATACAGGGCGGACACTGAAGCTTTCTTT. This chain joins TRBV13 and TRBJ1-1, with D perhaps matching TRBD1 (6 bases). The CDR3 spans 14 residues. V lost 2 bases, J lost 3 bases, and 10 bases lay in between. From germline, CDR1 is PRHDT and CDR2 FYEKMQ (reference sequence).